These T cell receptor beta chains were read from a single sample in a study of blood T cell repertoires in COVID-19. TCRdb's copy holds only in-frame clones and misses some; the assay was immunoSEQ multiplex PCR. Among 100,000 to 150,000 clones listed, roughly 80% were seen once. The sample consisted of peripheral blood. Receptor source: a woman between 45 and 65 years old with acute or convalescent COVID-19. The CDR3 runs from the conserved cysteine through the conserved F or W. D genes are given only for firm matches. Where a row states a size, it is once, few, many or the class of an expanded clone; other rows omit it.

>NA|TRBV30|TRBJ1-1|NA|13
CAWSRIQNTEAFF
TGTGCCTGGAGCAGGATCCAGAACACTGAAGCTTTCTTT
>NA|TRBV19|TRBJ1-5|NA|17
CASSPFPGKRANQPQHF
TGTGCCAGTAGTCCCTTCCCAGGGAAACGGGCCAATCAGCCCCAGCATTTT
>NA|TRBV29-1|TRBJ2-3|NA|11
CSSGQTDTQYF
TGCAGCTCCGGACAGACAGATACGCAGTATTTT
>NA|TRBV12-3/TRBV12-4|TRBJ2-3|NA|13
CASSRQLRDTQYF
TGTGCCAGCAGTCGACAGTTGCGAGATACGCAGTATTTT
>NA|TRBV7-9|TRBJ2-1|TRBD2|16
CASSPGTSGEYNEQFF
TGTGCCAGCAGCCCTGGGACTAGCGGGGAATACAATGAGCAGTTCTTC
>NA|TRBV29-1|TRBJ2-7|NA|11
CSAIYYYEQYF
TGCAGCGCCATTTACTACTACGAGCAGTACTTC
>once|TRBV28|TRBJ1-6|TRBD1|14
CASRDGTDNSPLHF
TGTGCCAGCAGGGACGGGACAGATAATTCACCCCTCCACTTT
>NA|TRBV28|TRBJ1-6|NA|14
CASSRGDANSPLHF
TGTGCCAGCAGCAGGGGAGATGCGAATTCACCCCTCCACTTT
>NA|TRBV6-6|TRBJ2-2|NA|14
CASSYLATAGELFF
TGTGCCAGCAGTTACCTAGCTACTGCCGGGGAGCTGTTTTTT
>NA|TRBV29-1|TRBJ1-1|NA|13
CSARRGGDTEAFF
TGCAGCGCGCGGAGGGGAGGAGACACTGAAGCTTTCTTT
>NA|TRBV5-6|TRBJ1-4|NA|15
CASSLAGALGEKLFF
TGTGCCAGCAGCTTGGCAGGGGCCCTGGGTGAAAAACTGTTTTTT
>NA|TRBV9|TRBJ1-5|NA|15
CASSVGGEEGQPQHF
TGTGCCAGCAGCGTAGGAGGAGAGGAGGGTCAGCCCCAGCATTTT
>NA|TRBV14|TRBJ2-1|TRBD1|15
CASSQEQGTRNEQFF
TGTGCCAGCAGCCAGGAACAGGGGACCCGCAATGAGCAGTTCTTC
>NA|TRBV27|TRBJ1-1|NA|12
CASRTENTEAFF
TGTGCCAGCAGAACAGAGAACACTGAAGCTTTCTTT
>NA|TRBV10-2|TRBJ2-1|NA|16
CASSRLALTSYNEQFF
TGCGCCAGCAGCCGATTAGCGTTGACCTCCTACAATGAGCAGTTCTTC
>NA|TRBV6-1|TRBJ1-4|TRBD1|15
CASSRDSSTNEKLFF
TGTGCCAGCAGCCGGGACAGTTCAACTAATGAAAAACTGTTTTTT
>once|TRBV6-5|TRBJ1-1|NA|13
CASKGQMNTEAFF
TGTGCCAGCAAAGGACAGATGAACACTGAAGCTTTCTTT
>few|TRBV9|TRBJ2-2|TRBD2|19
CASSKGLAGGQKNTGELFF
TGTGCCAGCAGCAAAGGACTAGCGGGGGGACAAAAGAACACCGGGGAGCTGTTTTTT